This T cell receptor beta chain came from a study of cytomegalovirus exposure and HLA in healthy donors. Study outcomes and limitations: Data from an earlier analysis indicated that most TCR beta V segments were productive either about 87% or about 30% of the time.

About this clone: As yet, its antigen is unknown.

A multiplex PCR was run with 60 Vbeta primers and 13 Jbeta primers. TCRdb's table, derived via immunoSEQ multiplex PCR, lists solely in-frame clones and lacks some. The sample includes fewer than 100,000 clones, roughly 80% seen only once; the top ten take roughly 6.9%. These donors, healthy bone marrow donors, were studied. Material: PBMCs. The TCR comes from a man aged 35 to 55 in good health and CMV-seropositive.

CDR3 amino acids: CASSVGPTSGSYEQYF. CDR3 bases: TGTGCCAGCAGCGTAGGTCCGACTAGCGGGAGTTACGAGCAGTACTTC. The genes are TRBV9 and TRBJ2-7, with TRBD2 matching over 12 bases. V shed 0 bases and J 4 bases; nucleotides not matched to a gene: 5. The CDR3 extends over 16 amino acids. Germline CDR1 reads SGDLS; CDR2 reads YYNGEE.